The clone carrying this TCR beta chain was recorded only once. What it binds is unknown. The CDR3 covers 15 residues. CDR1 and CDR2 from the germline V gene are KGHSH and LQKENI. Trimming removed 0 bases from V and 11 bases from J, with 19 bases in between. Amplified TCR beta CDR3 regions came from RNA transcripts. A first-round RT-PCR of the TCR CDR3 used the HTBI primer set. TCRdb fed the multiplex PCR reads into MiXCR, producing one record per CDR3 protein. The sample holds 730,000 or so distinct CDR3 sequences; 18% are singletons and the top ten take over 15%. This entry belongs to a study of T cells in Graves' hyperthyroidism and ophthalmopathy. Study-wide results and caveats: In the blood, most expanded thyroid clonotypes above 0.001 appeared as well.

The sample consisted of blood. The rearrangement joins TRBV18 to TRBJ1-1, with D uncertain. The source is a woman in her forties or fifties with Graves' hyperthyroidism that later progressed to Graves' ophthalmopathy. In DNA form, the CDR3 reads TGTGCCAGCTCACCACCGGATGCGGCTACCTGGGGTGCTTTCTTT. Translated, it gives CASSPPDAATWGAFF.